This T cell receptor (beta chain) was captured in a study of blood T cell repertoires in COVID-19. As for the study in general: Samples came from the United States, Italy and Spain, spanning acute and convalescent COVID-19. T cells, B-cell-depleted T cells, or PBMCs provided the cDNA or gDNA that served as material.

This clone was observed a handful of times. In the original analysis: Reference gene primer amplification gave estimated nucleated cell counts. Repertoires were generated with immunoSEQ multiplex PCR, while TCRdb's copy carries only in-frame clones and drops some. V and J calls and clone size are those listed in that table; D and trimming were worked out from the DNA. The sample shows approximately 85,000 clones, roughly 91% of them seen only once. The CDR3 is 14 residues long. Germline trimming cut 3 bases from V and 7 bases from J; bases unmatched to any gene: 3. In germline, CDR1 is SGHRS, CDR2 YFSETQ.

What was sequenced was peripheral blood. The rearrangement links TRBV5-1 to TRBJ1-4, with TRBD1 matching 10 bases. The TCR sequence derives from a woman aged 45-65 years in a cohort sampled during active COVID-19. CDR3 sequence (DNA): TGCGCCAGCAGCTCCGGGACAGGGGTTGAAAAACTGTTTTTT. It codes for CASSSGTGVEKLFF.